What follows are 8 T cell receptor beta chains derived from one specimen sequenced in a study of OX40 agonist ivuxolimab in advanced cancers. Libraries were prepared by immunoSEQ multiplex PCR; TCRdb keeps only in-frame clonotypes and omits some of them. The data contain fewer than 75,000 clones, about 87% of them seen just once; the ten biggest clones take up approximately 2.8%. Sequencing used CD4+ or CD8+ T cells sorted from blood, obtained in a trial of the OX40 agonist ivuxolimab. Receptors originate from an adult with an advanced solid tumor such as melanoma, head and neck, liver or kidney cancer.

This clone was seen just once. This chain uses TRBV28 with TRBJ1-5; D remains ambiguous. Trimming removed 5 bases at V and 4 bases at J, with 12 bases between. Germline CDR1 and CDR2: MDHEN and SYDVKM. CDR3 length equals 14 residues. The chain's CDR3 is CASSPELGNQPQHF. For the CDR3, the DNA is TGTGCCAGCAGTCCGGAGTTGGGGAATCAGCCCCAGCATTTT.

This clone has only a few counts. V and J are TRBV30 and TRBJ1-5; 11 bases match TRBD1. The CDR3 loop spans 14 amino acids. Germline V gene sequence: CDR1 GTSNPN, CDR2 SVGIG (reference sequence). The trim removed 5 bases at V and 5 bases at J, leaving 5 bases unmatched. The CDR3 here is CAWGQGARDQPQHF. Written as DNA, the CDR3 is TGTGCCTGGGGACAGGGGGCGAGGGATCAGCCCCAGCATTTT.

The V and J genes are TRBV28 and TRBJ2-3; 10 bases line up with TRBD2. The CDR3 contains 14 residues. J gave up 7 bases and V 7 bases, and 8 bases lay outside the gene matches. Germline CDR1 MDHEN, CDR2 SYDVKM. CDR3: CASTKAGGFYTQYF. The DNA of the CDR3 is TGTGCCAGCACCAAAGCGGGAGGGTTCTATACGCAGTATTTT. Full variable domain (rest looked up from reference TRBV28 and TRBJ2-3): DVKVTQSSRYLVKRTGEKVFLECVQDMDHENMFWYRQDPGLGLRLIYFSYDVKMKEKGDIPEGYSVSREKKERFSLILESASTNQTSMYLCASTKAGGFYTQYFGPGTRLTVL.

The chain uses TRBV5-4 and TRBJ1-1, with 8 bases lining up with TRBD1. The CDR3 loop spans 15 amino acids. The V and J ends lost 1 base and 0 bases, in that order; junction bases with no gene match: 2. CDR1 and CDR2 from the germline V gene are SGHNT and YYREEE (reference sequence). The CDR3 region has the DNA TGTGCCAGCAGCTTGAAGACAGGGGTGAACACTGAAGCTTTCTTT. It yields the protein CASSLKTGVNTEAFF. Full variable domain (remainder filled in from reference TRBV5-4 and TRBJ1-1): ETGVTQSPTHLIKTRGQQVTLRCSSQSGHNTVSWYQQALGQGPQFIFQYYREEENGRGNFPPRFSGLQFPNYSSELNVNALELDDSALYLCASSLKTGVNTEAFFGQGTRLTVV.

The CDR3 here is CATPFLQGSSTNEKLFF. DNA of the CDR3: TGTGCCACCCCCTTTTTGCAGGGCTCTTCGACGAATGAAAAACTGTTTTTT. The V call is TRBV10-3, the J call TRBJ1-4; TRBD1 might be the D (5 bases). Deletions cut 10 bases from V and 5 bases from J, with 26 bases between. Looked up from germline, CDR1 is ENHRY and CDR2 is SYGVKD. CDR3 size: 17 residues.

The V call is TRBV27, the J call TRBJ2-5; D remains unclear. CDR3 length: 13 residues. Deletions cut 3 bases from V and 5 bases from J, with 10 bases between. Germline V gene sequence: CDR1 MNHEY, CDR2 SMNVEV (reference sequence). The CDR3 coding sequence is TGTGCCAGCAGTTTTTTTTTCGGGGAGACCCAGTACTTC. It yields the protein CASSFFFGETQYF.

The chain couples TRBV7-2 to TRBJ2-1; 7 bases fit TRBD1. Looked up from germline, CDR1 is SGHTA and CDR2 is FQGNSA. CDR3 length equals 17 residues. V gave up 6 bases and J gave up 3 bases; unmatched junction bases: 14. The CDR3 region has the DNA TGTGCCAGCAGTCGAAGACAGGGAAGGGGGCTCTACAATGAGCAGTTCTTC. Encoded protein: CASSRRQGRGLYNEQFF.

The chain carries TRBV27 and TRBJ2-7; the D is unclear. The CDR3 spans 13 residues. Germline assignment: CDR1 MNHEY and CDR2 SMNVEV (reference sequence). V lost 5 bases, J lost 6 bases, and 14 bases lay in between. This chain's CDR3 is CASSDPTNREQYF. DNA for the CDR3: TGTGCCAGCAGTGACCCGACCAATCGCGAGCAGTACTTC.